A selection of T cell receptor beta chains follows, all from one sample in a study of CD8 T cells in ankylosing spondylitis. MiXCR was run by TCRdb on the 5' RACE reads, yielding one entry per CDR3 protein. The table lists roughly 490,000 distinct CDR3 sequences, approximately 5.3% of them singletons. The sample comprised blood, either unsorted or a sorted T cell fraction (not recorded which). All receptors come from a male donor with ankylosing spondylitis. CDR3s include the opening cysteine and the closing phenylalanine or tryptophan. A D gene is named only where the DNA matches it firmly. Clone size appears in some rows only: once, few, many, or a class for an expanded clone.

CASSLEDFYTDTQYF,TGTGCCAGCAGCTTAGAGGACTTCTACACAGATACGCAGTATTTT,TRBJ2-3,many,TRBV5-5,-
CASSRLTGGELDGYTF,TGTGCCAGCAGCCGCTTGACAGGGGGCGAATTGGATGGCTACACCTTC,TRBJ1-2,many,TRBV7-9,TRBD1
CASSLFGLVRYEQFF,TGTGCCAGCAGTTTATTCGGTTTGGTGAGGTATGAGCAGTTCTTC,TRBJ2-1,many,TRBV28,-
CASSLGGQVREKLFF,TGCGCCAGCAGCTTGGGGGGCCAAGTCCGTGAAAAACTGTTTTTT,TRBJ1-4,-,TRBV5-1,-
CSARDLIAGGYEQYF,TGCAGTGCTAGAGATCTAATAGCGGGGGGATACGAGCAGTACTTC,TRBJ2-7,many,TRBV20-1,TRBD2
CATSGPLAGTDTQYF,TGTGCCACCAGTGGACCGTTAGCGGGAACAGATACGCAGTATTTT,TRBJ2-3,few,TRBV24-1,TRBD2
CSVGLSGSRRHNEQFF,TGCAGCGTTGGCTTGAGCGGGAGCAGACGGCACAATGAGCAGTTCTTC,TRBJ2-1,many,TRBV29-1,TRBD2
CSALDSNTGELFF,TGCAGTGCTTTGGACAGCAACACCGGGGAGCTGTTTTTT,TRBJ2-2,many,TRBV20-1,-
CASSYSDQPAGNTIYF,TGTGCCAGCAGTTACTCGGACCAACCGGCTGGAAACACCATATATTTT,TRBJ1-3,many,TRBV6-5,-
CASSVRDGYEQYF,TGTGCCAGCAGCGTCCGGGACGGCTACGAGCAGTACTTC,TRBJ2-7,few,TRBV7-2,-